The 12 T cell receptor beta chains presented below share a single source sample, sequenced in a study of blood T cell repertoires in COVID-19. Assay used: immunoSEQ multiplex PCR; TCRdb lists only in-frame clones, some missing. The repertoire holds 150,000 or so clones, with approximately 80% as singletons. Sequenced material: peripheral blood. The receptors derive from an older woman with acute or convalescent COVID-19.

The genes are TRBV27 and TRBJ1-2; perhaps TRBD1 as D (6 bases). This CDR3 region has 13 residues. The germline V and J ends were trimmed by 6 bases and 4 bases, with 12 bases remaining between them. CDR1 and CDR2 from the germline V gene are MNHEY and SMNVEV (reference sequence). CDR3 nucleotide sequence: TGTGCCAGCAGAGCTACAGGGCGCTATGGCTACACCTTC. This sequence encodes CASRATGRYGYTF.

The V call is TRBV3-1 (or the pseudogene TRBV3-2), the J call TRBJ2-7; possibly TRBD1 for D (5 bases). Germline-derived CDR1 and CDR2 are LGHDT and YNNKEL (reference sequence). The CDR3 is 14 amino acids. Trimming shortened V by 0 bases and J by 7 bases, and 13 bases separated the two germline ends. The CDR3 here is CASSQDAGSLEQYF. CDR3 nucleotide sequence: TGTGCCAGCAGCCAAGATGCAGGGTCGCTGGAGCAGTACTTC.

V gene TRBV7-8 combines with J gene TRBJ2-7, with TRBD2 as a possible D gene (7 bases). The ends were cut back, 0 bases at V and 2 bases at J, with 11 bases in the middle. This CDR3 is built from 15 residues. Germline CDR1 is SGHVS and CDR2 is FQNEAQ. Here the CDR3 DNA reads TGTGCCAGCAGCTTAGCGGGGGGGGCCACCTACGAGCAGTACGTC. Its translation: CASSLAGGATYEQYV.

CDR3 protein: CASSLTGGYTF. CDR3 bases: TGTGCCAGCAGCTTAACGGGTGGCTACACCTTC. This chain uses TRBV11-2 with TRBJ1-2; D unresolved. Per germline, CDR1 SGHAT and CDR2 FQNNGV. The CDR3 totals 11 residues. The germline V and J ends were trimmed by 2 bases and 7 bases, with 5 bases remaining between them. Based on the CDR3 plus reference TRBV11-2 and TRBJ1-2, the full variable domain is EAGVAQSPRYKIIEKRQSVAFWCNPISGHATLYWYQQILGQGPKLLIQFQNNGVVDDSQLPKDRFSAERLKGVDSTLKIQPAKLEDSAVYLCASSLTGGYTFGSGTRLTVV.

This clone was seen more than once but under ten times. The rearrangement joins TRBV2 to TRBJ1-2; D perhaps matches TRBD1 (6 bases). V was trimmed by 2 bases and J by 4 bases, leaving 11 bases between them. The CDR3 totals 14 residues. The germline CDR1 and CDR2 sequences are SNHLY and FYNNEI. The CDR3 here is CASSEHGGLYGYTF. The CDR3 bases are TGTGCCAGCAGTGAACACGGGGGGCTCTATGGCTACACCTTC.

The CDR3: CASETNYNYGYTF. The CDR3 nucleotides are TGTGCCAGCGAGACAAATTATAACTATGGCTACACCTTC. The chain uses TRBV6-5 and TRBJ1-2, with D hard to call. V was pared by 8 bases and J by 1 base, with 11 bases between. CDR1 and CDR2 (germline): MNHEY, SVGAGI. The CDR3 contains 13 residues.

This clone was found once. The chain combines TRBV6-5 with TRBJ1-2, with a possible D match to TRBD1 (6 bases). The CDR3 is 13 residues long. From germline, CDR1 is MNHEY and CDR2 SVGAGI. V lost 5 bases to trimming and J lost 5 bases, with 12 bases between them. CDR3: CASSTGTSYGYTF. The CDR3 DNA sequence: TGTGCCAGCAGTACCGGGACATCTTATGGCTACACCTTC.

The chain joins TRBV7-2 to TRBJ1-4; perhaps TRBD1 as D (5 bases). The V and J ends lost 5 bases and 15 bases respectively, with 28 bases between them. The CDR3 loop spans 16 amino acids. Germline CDR1 reads SGHTA; CDR2 reads FQGNSA. CDR3 in DNA: TGTGCCAGCAGCCTAGTTTGGGCTCGTGACAGTGCGTTCTTGTTTTTT. Its translation: CASSLVWARDSAFLFF.

This clone has more than one count but fewer than ten. This chain links TRBV12-3 or TRBV12-4 with TRBJ1-2; D unclear. This CDR3 has 13 amino acids. Between the trimmed V and J ends, which lost 5 bases and 5 bases, there was a span of 12 bases. As DNA, the CDR3 is TGTGCCAGCAGTAGTGATGACACATATGGCTACACCTTC. Protein sequence: CASSSDDTYGYTF.

This clone was found once. This rearrangement joins TRBV3-1 (or the pseudogene TRBV3-2) to TRBJ2-7; D possibly corresponds to TRBD2 (5 bases). The V end was cut by 0 bases, the J end by 4 bases, with 7 bases between. Germline loops: CDR1 LGHDT, CDR2 YNNKEL (reference sequence). This CDR3 spans 13 amino acids. CDR3 sequence (DNA): TGTGCCAGCAGCCAAGATGGCGGGTACGAGCAGTACTTC. Its translation is CASSQDGGYEQYF.

The V gene is TRBV28, the J gene TRBJ1-2; D is unclear. Germline V CDR1 and CDR2: MDHEN, SYDVKM. Between the trimmed V and J ends, which lost 3 bases and 7 bases, there was a span of 6 bases. The CDR3 covers 11 residues. The CDR3 DNA reads TGTGCCAGCAGTTTCGGTTTTGGCTACACCTTC. Translation gives CASSFGFGYTF.

This chain connects TRBV6-6 to TRBJ2-3, with TRBD2 matching 9 bases. V trimming: 2 bases; J trimming: 3 bases; junction bases outside the gene matches: 6. Germline assignment: CDR1 MNHNY and CDR2 SVGAGI (reference sequence). The length of the CDR3 is 16 residues. CDR3 in amino acids: CASSYNAGGQTDTQYF. CDR3 DNA: TGTGCCAGCAGTTACAATGCGGGGGGGCAGACAGATACGCAGTATTTT.